The clone carrying this T cell receptor beta chain was seen more than once but under ten times. Sample time point: newly diagnosed GD, antithyroid drugs for less than 3 months. With RNA extracted from PBMCs as input, the TCR library was made. Around 8.2 milliliters of peripheral blood went into EDTA tubes. The sample originates from a study of regulatory T cells in long-lasting Graves disease. Building the TCR beta libraries relied on iRepertoire HTBI primers, and CDR3 regions underwent Arm-PCR. Via MiXCR, TCRdb re-called the multiplex PCR reads, giving one row per CDR3 protein. The sample holds roughly 430,000 distinct CDR3 sequences; around 17% are singletons and the top ten take about 10%. The V and J ends lost 1 base and 1 base respectively, with 11 bases between them. There are 15 residues in the CDR3. CDR1 is SGHAT, CDR2 FQNNGV, per germline. This sample was also put to use in a study of T cells in Graves' hyperthyroidism and ophthalmopathy.

The sequence derives from a woman aged 30 to 39 with Graves disease. The chain combines TRBV11-2 with TRBJ2-7, with a tentative D call TRBD1 (6 bases). This material consisted of peripheral blood mononuclear cells (PBMCs), taken at new diagnosis, from a patient treated with antithyroid drugs. The CDR3 protein is CASSLGTGISYEQYF. DNA of the CDR3: TGTGCCAGCAGCTTAGGCACAGGGATTTCCTACGAGCAGTACTTC.